This T cell receptor beta chain was observed in a study of blood T cell repertoires in COVID-19 (TCRdb year 2020). In terms of the full investigation: The collaborator samples originated in the United States, Italy and Spain and spanned the acute and convalescent phases of COVID-19. Samples were obtained from the ongoing ImmuneRACE study (first 160 participants) and from over 1,000 subjects provided by 6 global collaborators. A freely available public database, intended as a resource for researchers studying the immune response to SARS-CoV-2, is where the repertoires were released. The material from the prospective study consisted of cDNA or gDNA derived from T cells, B-cell-depleted T cells, or PBMCs. Where HLA class I and class II types were available, the types were taken from metadata supplied by the sample provider, not from assay-based typing. The dataset comprised deeply sampled blood TCRbeta repertoires from subjects exposed to, actively infected with, or recovered from COVID-19. Sample metadata almost always included a de-identified subject ID, COVID-19 status, age in years and sex.

In regard to this clone: Its antigen has not been determined. No much larger clonotype is one base removed from it; base qualities were not supplied.

The CDR3 spans 13 residues, from the cysteine through the phenylalanine. Only the CDR3 part of the read is kept: 39 bases, read in frame from the first base. Trimming removed 2 bases from V and 3 bases from J, leaving 6 bases between the germline ends. CDR1 and CDR2, looked up from the germline V gene, are KGHSH and LQKENI. The immunoSEQ Assay, a bias-controlled multiplex PCR, was used to amplify TCRbeta CDR3 regions from genomic DNA. Turning to the authors' computational methods: The number of nucleated cells in each sample was estimated from the amplification of reference gene primers within the assay. Sequence reads were collapsed and filtered to measure the absolute abundance of every unique TCRbeta CDR3 rearrangement. For each sample, productive Simpson clonality was calculated as the square root of Simpson's diversity index across productive rearrangements. Here the immuneACCESS table is served through TCRdb, limited to in-frame sequences with V and J called. Missing clones are a known gap in these copies; in checked studies unresolved V genes cover under half, and the rest lacks a known reason. That table is the source of V, J and clone size, and D and trimming were worked out from the DNA. The sample includes approximately 150,000 clones, with around 87% observed a single time. The ten largest account for under 7.5% of the sample.

Broad study findings and their caveats: Clinical and demographic metadata were provided uncurated, with the amount varying by source and participant.

Each collaborating institution followed its own protocols to collect whole blood in K2EDTA tubes. For TCRbeta analysis, collaborators shipped samples in one of three forms: frozen whole blood, isolated PBMCs, or DNA extracted from either of those sample types. The specimen sequenced was peripheral blood. The V gene is TRBV18 and the J gene is TRBJ2-3, with no reliable assignment of the D segment. The receptor was derived from a man at least 80 years old with acute or convalescent COVID-19. The DNA reads as follows: TGTGCCAGCTCACCAGGGCAGACAGATACGCAGTATTTT. This sequence encodes CASSPGQTDTQYF.